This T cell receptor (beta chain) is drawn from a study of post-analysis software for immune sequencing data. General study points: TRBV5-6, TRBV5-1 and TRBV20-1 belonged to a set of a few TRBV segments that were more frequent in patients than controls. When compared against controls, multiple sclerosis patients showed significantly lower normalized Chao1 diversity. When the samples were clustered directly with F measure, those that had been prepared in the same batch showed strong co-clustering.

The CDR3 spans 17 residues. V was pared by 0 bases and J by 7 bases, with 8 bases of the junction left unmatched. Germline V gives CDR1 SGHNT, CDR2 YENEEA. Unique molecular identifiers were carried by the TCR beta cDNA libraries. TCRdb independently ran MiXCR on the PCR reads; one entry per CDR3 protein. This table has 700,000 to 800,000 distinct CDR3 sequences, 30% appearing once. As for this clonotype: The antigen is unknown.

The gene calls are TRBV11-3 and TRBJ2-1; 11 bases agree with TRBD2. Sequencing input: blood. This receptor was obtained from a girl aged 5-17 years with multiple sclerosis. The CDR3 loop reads CASSLDELLAGVNEQFF. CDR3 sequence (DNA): TGTGCCAGCAGCTTAGACGAACTACTAGCGGGAGTTAATGAGCAGTTCTTC.